The 19 T cell receptor beta chains given below trace back to one sample, sequenced in a study of CD8 T cells in ankylosing spondylitis. MiXCR was run by TCRdb on the 5' RACE reads, yielding one entry per CDR3 protein. The table records a few hundred thousand distinct CDR3 sequences, about 10% of them present only once. Sequenced material: blood, either unsorted or a sorted T cell fraction (not recorded which). The receptors were gathered from a male donor with ankylosing spondylitis or in good health (not recorded which).

This clonotype turned up a few times. The V gene is TRBV5-1, the J gene TRBJ2-7; 8 bases align to TRBD2. J gave up 6 bases and V 2 bases, and 10 bases lay outside the gene matches. This CDR3 has 15 residues. Per the germline V gene, CDR1 is SGHRS and CDR2 is YFSETQ. CDR3 DNA sequence: TGCGCCAGCAGCTTTTTCCCGGGACTAGGTTCCGAGCAGTACTTC. The encoded protein is CASSFFPGLGSEQYF.

This clonotype was observed many times. The chain combines TRBV9 with TRBJ2-3; D call uncertain. V lost 3 bases to trimming and J lost 6 bases, with 8 bases between them. Germline V gives CDR1 SGDLS, CDR2 YYNGEE. CDR3 length: 12 amino acids. The CDR3 region has the DNA TGTGCCAGCAGCGCCAACCCGGATACGCAGTATTTT. It yields the protein CASSANPDTQYF.

This chain uses TRBV5-5 with TRBJ2-7, with D perhaps matching TRBD1 (6 bases). V was cut by 6 bases and J by 0 bases, with 16 bases left in between. Looked up from germline, CDR1 is SGHKS and CDR2 is YYEKEE (reference sequence). The CDR3 contains 15 residues. The CDR3 region has the DNA TGTGCCAGCACTCCCCTGGGACAAAGCTCCTACGAGCAGTACTTC. Protein: CASTPLGQSSYEQYF.

Many counts were recorded for this clonotype. The chain carries TRBV5-1 and TRBJ2-7; 7 bases are shared with TRBD2. The CDR3 is 17 amino acids. Germline trimming cut 4 bases from V and 8 bases from J; bases unmatched to any gene: 21. Germline V gene sequence: CDR1 SGHRS, CDR2 YFSETQ. The CDR3 DNA is TGCGCCAGCAGCCTTGCTACCGGCGGGAGACTAAACCGTAAGCAGTACTTC. This sequence encodes CASSLATGGRLNRKQYF.

This clonotype has a count of ten or more. V gene TRBV27 combines with J gene TRBJ1-2, with D hard to call. Germline V lookup: CDR1 MNHEY, CDR2 SMNVEV (reference sequence). This CDR3 spans 11 amino acids. V was pared by 7 bases and J by 8 bases, with 11 bases between. Written as DNA, the CDR3 is TGTGCCAGCAAAACCTTAACGGGCTACACCTTC. It encodes CASKTLTGYTF.

This clonotype was seen only a few times. The chain couples TRBV11-2 to TRBJ2-3; 10 positions agree with TRBD1. The junction had 8 bases not matched to a gene; V was cut back by 1 base and J by 4 bases. Germline CDR1 SGHAT, CDR2 FQNNGV. The CDR3 is 17 residues long. CDR3 amino acids: CASSLVVVGQGADTQYF. The CDR3 nucleotides read TGTGCCAGCAGCTTAGTAGTCGTCGGACAGGGGGCAGATACGCAGTATTTT.

Many counts were recorded for this clonotype. The CDR3 is CASSQGTDGYTF. The CDR3 DNA sequence: TGTGCCAGCAGCCAAGGGACGGATGGCTACACCTTC. This chain joins TRBV4-2 and TRBJ1-2; D gene unclear. The CDR3 contains 12 residues. V lost 1 base to trimming and J lost 6 bases, with 6 bases between them. CDR1 and CDR2 (germline): LGHNA, YNFKEQ.

This clonotype was counted ten times or more. V usage is TRBV5-1 and J usage is TRBJ1-2; D is ambiguous. V lost 4 bases to trimming and J lost 1 base, with 5 bases between them. The CDR3 consists of 12 residues. Germline assignment: CDR1 SGHRS and CDR2 YFSETQ. The DNA of the CDR3 is TGCGCCAGCAGCGAATTTAACTATGGCTACACCTTC. Protein product: CASSEFNYGYTF. The whole variable domain, remainder taken from reference TRBV5-1 and TRBJ1-2, is KAGVTQTPRYLIKTRGQQVTLSCSPISGHRSVSWYQQTPGQGLQFLFEYFSETQRNKGNFPGRFSGRQFSNSRSEMNVSTLELGDSALYLCASSEFNYGYTFGSGTRLTVV.

The chain is built from TRBV6-5 and TRBJ2-1; 13 nucleotides match TRBD2. The CDR3 has 19 residues. CDR1 and CDR2 from the germline V gene are MNHEY and SVGAGI. The J segment lost 7 bases and the V segment lost 0 bases, leaving 12 bases of the junction unmatched. The CDR3 region is CASSYSGQGLAGTPNEQFF. As DNA, the CDR3 is TGTGCCAGCAGTTACTCGGGACAGGGACTAGCGGGAACTCCGAATGAGCAGTTCTTC.

This clonotype came up many times. The chain joins TRBV20-1 to TRBJ1-2; 7 bases agree with TRBD1. CDR1 and CDR2 (germline): DFQATT, SNEGSKA (reference sequence). This CDR3 has 17 residues. The trim removed 3 bases at V and 0 bases at J, leaving 13 bases unmatched. The CDR3, as DNA: TGCAGTGCTAGGGGTGGGGGGACAGCCAAATCTAACTATGGCTACACCTTC. This codes for CSARGGGTAKSNYGYTF.

At least ten counts were recorded for this clonotype. This sequence joins TRBV20-1 and TRBJ2-3, with TRBD1 matching 8 bases. V lost 6 bases, J lost 4 bases, and 15 bases stayed unmatched. This CDR3 region has 16 residues. Germline V gives CDR1 DFQATT, CDR2 SNEGSKA (reference sequence). This CDR3 is CSATATPGGIADTQYF. CDR3 sequence (DNA): TGCAGTGCCACCGCTACCCCAGGGGGCATCGCAGATACGCAGTATTTT.

This clonotype was observed at least ten times. The chain is built from TRBV9 and TRBJ2-2; TRBD1 matches at 7 bases. The J segment lost 8 bases and the V segment lost 4 bases, leaving 8 bases of the junction unmatched. The germline V gene has CDR1 SGDLS and CDR2 YYNGEE. CDR3 length: 14 amino acids. This chain's CDR3 is CASSPPTGPGELFF. Written as DNA, the CDR3 is TGTGCCAGCAGCCCGCCGACAGGGCCTGGGGAGCTGTTTTTT.

The V and J genes are TRBV5-1 and TRBJ2-3; TRBD1 agrees at 7 bases. Trimming cost V 4 bases and J 0 bases; bases outside gene matches: 8. Germline lookup yields CDR1 SGHRS and CDR2 YFSETQ. The CDR3 contains 16 residues. The CDR3 bases are TGCGCCAGCAGCGAAGGGGACAGCCCAAGCACAGATACGCAGTATTTT. It translates to CASSEGDSPSTDTQYF.

This clonotype was recorded a few times. The rearrangement joins TRBV5-1 to TRBJ2-1; 8 bases map to TRBD1. The J segment lost 7 bases and the V segment lost 4 bases, leaving 10 bases of the junction unmatched. Germline V gives CDR1 SGHRS, CDR2 YFSETQ. There are 15 residues in the CDR3. CDR3 sequence reads: CASSHGQGGINEQFF. The CDR3 DNA reads as TGCGCCAGCAGCCACGGACAGGGAGGTATAAATGAGCAGTTCTTC.

The genes are TRBV28 and TRBJ2-3, with TRBD1 identical over 9 bases. The CDR3 has 15 residues. Per the germline V gene, CDR1 is MDHEN and CDR2 is SYDVKM. V shed 3 bases and J 3 bases; nucleotides not matched to a gene: 4. CDR3 DNA: TGTGCCAGCAGTTTCACAGGGGGCACGACAGATACGCAGTATTTT. Residues: CASSFTGGTTDTQYF.

The chain carries TRBV20-1 and TRBJ2-3, with a possible D match to TRBD1 (8 bases). V dropped 2 bases and J dropped 4 bases, with 19 bases sitting between them. The CDR3 runs 16 residues. CDR1 and CDR2 from the germline V gene are DFQATT and SNEGSKA (reference sequence). CDR3 loop: CSARHTGGGGADTQYF. As DNA, the CDR3 is TGCAGTGCTAGACACACAGGGGGAGGGGGCGCAGATACGCAGTATTTT.

The rearrangement joins TRBV2 to TRBJ2-7; D is possibly TRBD1 (6 bases). Germline CDR1 SNHLY, CDR2 FYNNEI. The CDR3 is 13 residues long. V gave up 8 bases and J gave up 3 bases, with 14 bases separating them. The CDR3 region has the DNA TGTGCCAGCGGGTGGCGGACAGACTACGAGCAGTACTTC. This sequence encodes CASGWRTDYEQYF.

This clonotype was found many times. This chain uses TRBV29-1 with TRBJ2-5, with D tentatively TRBD2 (6 bases). V was trimmed by 7 bases and J by 2 bases, leaving 11 bases between them. The CDR3 contains 12 residues. CDR1 SQVTM and CDR2 ANQGSEA come from the germline V gene. Here the CDR3 DNA reads TGCAGCGCTGGGACTCCACAAGAGACCCAGTACTTC. Translation gives CSAGTPQETQYF.

This clonotype was counted many times. V usage is TRBV20-1 and J usage is TRBJ2-4; possible D gene TRBD1, 6 bases. This CDR3 has 16 amino acids. V was trimmed by 2 bases and J by 0 bases, leaving 14 bases between them. Germline CDR1 and CDR2: DFQATT and SNEGSKA (reference sequence). DNA of the CDR3: TGCAGTGCTAGACCGACAGGCCCCTTAGCCAAAAACATTCAGTACTTC. It specifies CSARPTGPLAKNIQYF.